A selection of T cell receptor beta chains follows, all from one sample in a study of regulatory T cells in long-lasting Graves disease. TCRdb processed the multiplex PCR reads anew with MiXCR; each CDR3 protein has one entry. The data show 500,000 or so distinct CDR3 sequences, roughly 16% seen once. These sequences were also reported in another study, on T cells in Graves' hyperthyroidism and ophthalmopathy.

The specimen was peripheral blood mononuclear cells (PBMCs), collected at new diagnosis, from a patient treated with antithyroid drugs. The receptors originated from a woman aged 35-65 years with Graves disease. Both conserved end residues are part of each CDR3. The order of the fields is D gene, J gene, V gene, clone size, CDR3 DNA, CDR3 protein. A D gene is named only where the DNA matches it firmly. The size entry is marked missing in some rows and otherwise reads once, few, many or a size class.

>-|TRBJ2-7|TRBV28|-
TGTGCCAGCAAAGACCGGGGACGGGACGAGCAGTACTTC
CASKDRGRDEQYF
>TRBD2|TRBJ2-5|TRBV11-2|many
TGTGCCAGCAGCTTAGAGGGAGGGCGGAAAGAGACCCAGTACTTC
CASSLEGGRKETQYF
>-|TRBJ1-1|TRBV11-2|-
TGTGCCAGCAGCTTAACAACCCTTGAAGCTTTCTTT
CASSLTTLEAFF
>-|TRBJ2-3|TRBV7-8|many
TGTGCCAGCAGCCGGGACGGTATGAGCACAGATACGCAGTATTTT
CASSRDGMSTDTQYF
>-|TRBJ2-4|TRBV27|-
TGTGCCAGCAGCGACGATTCCTCAAACATTCAGTACTTC
CASSDDSSNIQYF
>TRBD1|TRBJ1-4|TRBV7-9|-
TGTGCCAGCAGCCAAGGGACAGATAATGAAAAACTGTTTTTT
CASSQGTDNEKLFF
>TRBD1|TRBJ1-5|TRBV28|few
TGTGCCAGCAGATACGGACAGGGGGGCACTCAGCCCCAGCATTTT
CASRYGQGGTQPQHF
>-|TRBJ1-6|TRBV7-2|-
TGTGCCAGCAGCGACTTGAATTCACCCCTCCACTTT
CASSDLNSPLHF
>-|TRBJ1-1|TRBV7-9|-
TGTGCCAGCAGCACGGACAGAATTAACACTGAAGCTTTCTTT
CASSTDRINTEAFF
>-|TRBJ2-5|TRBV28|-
TGTGCCAGCACCATCAATTTGGGCGAGACCCAGTACTTC
CASTINLGETQYF
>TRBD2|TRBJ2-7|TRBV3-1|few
TGTGCCAGCAGCCAAGACGGGGGGGATTATTACGAGCAGTACTTC
CASSQDGGDYYEQYF
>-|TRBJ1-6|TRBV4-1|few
TGCGCCAGCAGCCAAATGAGGGTGATGGGAGGGGTAGGGAATTCACCCCTCCACTTT
CASSQMRVMGGVGNSPLHF
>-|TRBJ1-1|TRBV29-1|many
TGCAGCGTGAAGGCAGGGGAGGGGACTGAAGCTTTCTTT
CSVKAGEGTEAFF
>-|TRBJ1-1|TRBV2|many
TGTGCCAGCAGTCAGGGCAGGGGATACACTGAAGCTTTCTTT
CASSQGRGYTEAFF
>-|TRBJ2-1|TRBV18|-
TGTGCCAGCTCGCCCTTAGTCCACTACAATGAGCAGTTCTTC
CASSPLVHYNEQFF
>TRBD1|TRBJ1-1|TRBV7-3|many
TGTGCCAGCAGCTTCGACAGGGATGCCTCGGAAGCTTTCTTT
CASSFDRDASEAFF
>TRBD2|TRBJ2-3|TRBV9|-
TGTGCCAGCAGCCCCCCGAGCGGGGCAGATACGCAGTATTTT
CASSPPSGADTQYF